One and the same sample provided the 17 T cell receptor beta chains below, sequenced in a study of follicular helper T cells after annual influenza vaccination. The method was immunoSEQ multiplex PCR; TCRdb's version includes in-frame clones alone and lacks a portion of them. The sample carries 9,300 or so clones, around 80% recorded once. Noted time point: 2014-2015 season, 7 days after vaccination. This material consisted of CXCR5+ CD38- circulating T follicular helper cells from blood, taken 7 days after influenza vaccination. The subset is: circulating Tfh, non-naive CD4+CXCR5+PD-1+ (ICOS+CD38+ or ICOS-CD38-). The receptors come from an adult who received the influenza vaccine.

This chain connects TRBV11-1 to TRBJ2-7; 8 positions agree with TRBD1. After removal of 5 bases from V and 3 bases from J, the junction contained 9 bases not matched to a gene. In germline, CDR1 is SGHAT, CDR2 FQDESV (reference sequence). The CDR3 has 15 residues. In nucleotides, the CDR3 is TGTGCCAGCAGCACAGCGACAGGGGAAGGCTACGAGCAGTACTTC. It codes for CASSTATGEGYEQYF.

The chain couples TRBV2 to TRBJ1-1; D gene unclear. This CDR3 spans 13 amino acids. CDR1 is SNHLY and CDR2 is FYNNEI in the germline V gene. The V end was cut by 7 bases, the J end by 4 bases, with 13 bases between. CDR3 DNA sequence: TGTGCCAGCATCCGTGAACGGGGCACTGAAGCTTTCTTT. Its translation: CASIRERGTEAFF.

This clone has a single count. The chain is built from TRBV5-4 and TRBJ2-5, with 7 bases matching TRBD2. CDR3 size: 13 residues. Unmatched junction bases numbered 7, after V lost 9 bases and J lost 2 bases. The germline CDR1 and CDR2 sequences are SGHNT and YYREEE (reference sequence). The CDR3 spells CAMAGEWQETQYF. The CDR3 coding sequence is TGTGCCATGGCGGGGGAGTGGCAAGAGACCCAGTACTTC.

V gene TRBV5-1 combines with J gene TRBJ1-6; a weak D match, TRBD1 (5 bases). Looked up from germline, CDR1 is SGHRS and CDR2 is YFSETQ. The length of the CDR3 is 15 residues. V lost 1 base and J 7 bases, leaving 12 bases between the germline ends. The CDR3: CASSLNAGKNSPLHF. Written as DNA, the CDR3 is TGCGCCAGCAGCTTGAACGCAGGGAAAAATTCACCCCTCCACTTT.

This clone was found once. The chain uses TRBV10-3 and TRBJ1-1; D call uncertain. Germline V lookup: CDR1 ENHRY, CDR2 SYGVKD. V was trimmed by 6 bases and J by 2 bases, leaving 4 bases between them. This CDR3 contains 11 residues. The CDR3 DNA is TGTGCCATCAGCGAAAACACTGAAGCTTTCTTT. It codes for CAISENTEAFF.

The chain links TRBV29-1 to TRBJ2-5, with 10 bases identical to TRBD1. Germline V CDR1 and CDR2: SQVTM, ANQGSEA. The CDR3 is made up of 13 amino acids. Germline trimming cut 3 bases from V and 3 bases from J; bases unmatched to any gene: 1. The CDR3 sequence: CSVDGTGEETQYF. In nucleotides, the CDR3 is TGCAGCGTTGATGGGACAGGGGAAGAGACCCAGTACTTC.

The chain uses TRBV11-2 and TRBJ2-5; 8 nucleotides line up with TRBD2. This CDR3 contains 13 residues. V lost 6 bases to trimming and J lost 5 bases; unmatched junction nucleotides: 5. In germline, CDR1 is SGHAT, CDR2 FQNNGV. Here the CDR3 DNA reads TGTGCCAGCAGTACCCAGCGGGGGGAGACCCAGTACTTC. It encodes CASSTQRGETQYF. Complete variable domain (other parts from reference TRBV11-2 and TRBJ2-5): EAGVAQSPRYKIIEKRQSVAFWCNPISGHATLYWYQQILGQGPKLLIQFQNNGVVDDSQLPKDRFSAERLKGVDSTLKIQPAKLEDSAVYLCASSTQRGETQYFGPGTRLLVL.

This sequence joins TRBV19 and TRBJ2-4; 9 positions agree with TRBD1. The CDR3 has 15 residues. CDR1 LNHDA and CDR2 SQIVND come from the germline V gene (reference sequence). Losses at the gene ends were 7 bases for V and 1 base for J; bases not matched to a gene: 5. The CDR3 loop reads CASKDRGEAKNIQYF. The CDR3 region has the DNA TGTGCCAGTAAGGACAGGGGCGAGGCCAAAAACATTCAGTACTTC. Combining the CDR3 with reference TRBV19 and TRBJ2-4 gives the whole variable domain DGGITQSPKYLFRKEGQNVTLSCEQNLNHDAMYWYRQDPGQGLRLIYYSQIVNDFQKGDIAEGYSVSREKKESFPLTVTSAQKNPTAFYLCASKDRGEAKNIQYFGAGTRLSVL.

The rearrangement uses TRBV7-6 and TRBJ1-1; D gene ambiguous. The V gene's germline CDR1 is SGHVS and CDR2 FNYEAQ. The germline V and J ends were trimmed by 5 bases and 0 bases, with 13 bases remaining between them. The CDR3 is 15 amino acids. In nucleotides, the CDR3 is TGTGCCAGCAGCCCCCACGGCAGCCTGAACACTGAAGCTTTCTTT. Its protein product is CASSPHGSLNTEAFF.

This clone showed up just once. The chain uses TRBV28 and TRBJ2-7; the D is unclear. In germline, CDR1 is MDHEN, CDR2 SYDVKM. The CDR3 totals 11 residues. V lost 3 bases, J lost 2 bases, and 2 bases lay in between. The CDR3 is CASSFAYEQYF. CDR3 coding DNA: TGTGCCAGCAGTTTCGCCTACGAGCAGTACTTC. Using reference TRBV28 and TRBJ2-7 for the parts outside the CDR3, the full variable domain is DVKVTQSSRYLVKRTGEKVFLECVQDMDHENMFWYRQDPGLGLRLIYFSYDVKMKEKGDIPEGYSVSREKKERFSLILESASTNQTSMYLCASSFAYEQYFGPGTRLTVT.

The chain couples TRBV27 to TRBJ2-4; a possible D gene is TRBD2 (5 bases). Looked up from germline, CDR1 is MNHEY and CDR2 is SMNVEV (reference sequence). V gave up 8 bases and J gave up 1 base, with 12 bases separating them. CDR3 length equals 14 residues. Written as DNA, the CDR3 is TGTGCCAGCCGTGACTCGGGGGCCAAAAACATTCAGTACTTC. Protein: CASRDSGAKNIQYF.

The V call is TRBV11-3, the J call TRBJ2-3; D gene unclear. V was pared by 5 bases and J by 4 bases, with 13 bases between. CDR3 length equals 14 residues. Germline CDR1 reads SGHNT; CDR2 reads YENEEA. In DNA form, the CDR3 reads TGTGCCAGCAGCCAAGACCCCCGTTCAGATACGCAGTATTTT. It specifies CASSQDPRSDTQYF.

CDR3: CASSLAGGNQPQHF. As DNA, the CDR3 is TGTGCCAGCAGCTTGGCTGGAGGCAATCAGCCCCAGCATTTT. The gene calls are TRBV11-2 and TRBJ1-5; the D is unclear. Between the trimmed V and J ends, which lost 3 bases and 2 bases, there was a span of 8 bases. This CDR3 region has 14 residues. The germline gives CDR1 SGHAT, CDR2 FQNNGV.

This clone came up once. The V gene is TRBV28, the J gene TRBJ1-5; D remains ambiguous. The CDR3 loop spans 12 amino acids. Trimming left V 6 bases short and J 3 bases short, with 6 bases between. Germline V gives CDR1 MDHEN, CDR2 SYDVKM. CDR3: CASSPNNQPQHF. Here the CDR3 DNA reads TGTGCCAGCAGCCCGAACAATCAGCCCCAGCATTTT.

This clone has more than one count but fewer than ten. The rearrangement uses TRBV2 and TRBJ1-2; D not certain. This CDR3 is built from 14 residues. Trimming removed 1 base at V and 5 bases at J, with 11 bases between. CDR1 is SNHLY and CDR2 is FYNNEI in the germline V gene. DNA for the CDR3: TGTGCCAGCAGTGAAGGAATAAGGCGGTATGGCTACACCTTC. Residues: CASSEGIRRYGYTF.

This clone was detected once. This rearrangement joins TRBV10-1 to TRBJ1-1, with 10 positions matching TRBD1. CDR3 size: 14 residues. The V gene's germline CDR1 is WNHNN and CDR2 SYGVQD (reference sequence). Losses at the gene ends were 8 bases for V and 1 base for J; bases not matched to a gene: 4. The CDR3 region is CASGTGATNTEAFF. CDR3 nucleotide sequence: TGCGCCAGCGGGACAGGGGCAACGAACACTGAAGCTTTCTTT.

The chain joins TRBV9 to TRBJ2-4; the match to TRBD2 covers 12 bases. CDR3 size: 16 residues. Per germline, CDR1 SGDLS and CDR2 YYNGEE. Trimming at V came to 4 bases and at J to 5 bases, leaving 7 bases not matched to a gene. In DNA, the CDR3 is TGTGCCAGCAGCTCTCCTAGCGGGAGGGGGGAAAACATTCAGTACTTC. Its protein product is CASSSPSGRGENIQYF.